This T cell receptor (beta chain) was obtained from a study of blood T cell repertoires in COVID-19 (TCRdb year 2020). As for the study more broadly: Samples covering the acute and convalescent phases of COVID-19 were provided by collaborators in the United States, Italy and Spain. The material from the prospective study consisted of cDNA or gDNA derived from T cells, B-cell-depleted T cells, or PBMCs. Deeply sampled blood TCRbeta repertoires from subjects exposed to, actively infected with, or recovered from COVID-19 were included in the dataset. The repertoires were released in a freely available public database meant as a resource for research on the immune response to SARS-CoV-2. Samples were obtained from the ongoing ImmuneRACE study (first 160 participants) and from some 1,200 subjects provided by 6 global collaborators. Nearly every sample came with metadata listing a de-identified subject ID, COVID-19 status, age in years and sex. HLA class I and class II types, where available, came from metadata supplied by the sample provider rather than from assay-based typing. Broader findings and caveats from the paper: Clinical and demographic metadata were provided uncurated, with the amount varying by source and participant.

The V end gives up 5 bases and the J end 8 bases, leaving 12 bases in the junction not matched to a gene. From its cysteine to its phenylalanine, the CDR3 spans 18 amino acids. The only DNA kept is the CDR3, 54 bases in frame from the first base. CDR1 MNHEY and CDR2 SMNVEV are derived from the germline V gene (reference sequence). Note on this clone: This receptor's antigen is unknown. Within one base of it there is no much larger clone, and no base qualities were kept.

TCRbeta CDR3 regions were amplified from genomic DNA using the immunoSEQ Assay, a bias-controlled multiplex PCR. The original pipeline was this. The number of nucleated cells in each sample was estimated from the amplification of reference gene primers within the assay. To quantify the absolute abundance of each unique TCRbeta CDR3 rearrangement, sequence reads were collapsed and filtered. For each sample, productive Simpson clonality was calculated as the square root of Simpson's diversity index across productive rearrangements. The table was pulled from immuneACCESS by TCRdb, which kept in-frame rearrangements only. Such tables lose some clones; where checked, under half of the loss comes from unresolved V genes, and the rest has no known cause. From that table come the V and J calls and clone size; the DNA was used to work out D and trimming. Recorded for this sample are approximately 170,000 clones; about nine tenths of them occurred a single time. The ten biggest clones cover under 2% of the sample.

A second Seattle source provided samples from volunteer blood donors who had recovered from COVID-19. Collaborating institutions collected whole blood in K2EDTA tubes following their own protocols. For TCRbeta analysis, collaborators shipped samples as frozen whole blood, isolated PBMCs, or DNA extracted from either of those sample types. This chain joins TRBV27 to TRBJ2-1; 16 junctional bases match TRBD2. The TCR sequence derives from a man younger than 30 who had recovered from COVID-19. The specimen was peripheral blood. The CDR3 loop reads CASSNQIGTSGREDEQFF. Read as DNA, the sequence is TGTGCCAGCAGTAACCAAATCGGGACTAGCGGGAGGGAGGATGAGCAGTTCTTC.